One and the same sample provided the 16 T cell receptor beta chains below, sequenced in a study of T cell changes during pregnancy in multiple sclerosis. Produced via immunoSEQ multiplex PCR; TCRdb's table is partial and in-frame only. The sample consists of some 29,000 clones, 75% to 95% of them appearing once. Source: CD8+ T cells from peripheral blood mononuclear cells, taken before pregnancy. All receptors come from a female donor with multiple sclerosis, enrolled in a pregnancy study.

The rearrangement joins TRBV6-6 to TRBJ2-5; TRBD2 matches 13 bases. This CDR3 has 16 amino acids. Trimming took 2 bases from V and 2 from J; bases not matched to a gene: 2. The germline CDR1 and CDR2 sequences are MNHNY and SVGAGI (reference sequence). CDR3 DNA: TGTGCCAGCAGTTACCGACTAGCGGGAGGTCAAGAGACCCAGTACTTC. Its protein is CASSYRLAGGQETQYF.

Written as DNA, the CDR3 is TGTGCCAGCAGCCTCACCGGGTCTACCTACGAGCAGTACTTC. This sequence encodes CASSLTGSTYEQYF. The genes are TRBV5-4 and TRBJ2-7; D is unclear. The CDR3 runs 14 residues. Trimming removed 4 bases from V and 2 bases from J, with 13 bases in between. From germline, CDR1 is SGHNT and CDR2 YYREEE (reference sequence).

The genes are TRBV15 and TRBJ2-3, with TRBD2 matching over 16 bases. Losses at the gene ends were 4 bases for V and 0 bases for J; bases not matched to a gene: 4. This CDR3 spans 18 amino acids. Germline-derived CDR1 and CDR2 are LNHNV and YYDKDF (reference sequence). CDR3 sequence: CATSTGLAGGPSTDTQYF. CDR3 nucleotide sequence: TGTGCCACCAGCACGGGACTAGCGGGAGGGCCTAGCACAGATACGCAGTATTTT.

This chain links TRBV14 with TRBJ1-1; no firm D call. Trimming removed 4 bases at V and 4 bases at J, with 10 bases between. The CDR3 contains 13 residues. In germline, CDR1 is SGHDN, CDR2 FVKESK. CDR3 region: CASSRRESTEAFF. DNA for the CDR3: TGTGCCAGCAGCCGCCGAGAAAGCACTGAAGCTTTCTTT.

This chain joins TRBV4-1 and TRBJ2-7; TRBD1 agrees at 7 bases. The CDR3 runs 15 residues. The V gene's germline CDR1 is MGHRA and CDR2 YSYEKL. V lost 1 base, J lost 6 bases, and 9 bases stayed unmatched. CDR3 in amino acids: CASSQVVTGELEQYF. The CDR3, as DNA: TGCGCCAGCAGCCAAGTTGTAACAGGGGAACTCGAGCAGTACTTC.

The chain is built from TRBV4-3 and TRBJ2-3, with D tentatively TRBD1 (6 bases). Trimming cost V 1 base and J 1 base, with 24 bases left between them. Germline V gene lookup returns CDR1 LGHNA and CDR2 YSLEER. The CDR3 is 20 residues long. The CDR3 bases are TGCGCCAGCAGCCAAGTCTTCCACTATCGGGACAACTACGGCACAGATACGCAGTATTTT. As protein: CASSQVFHYRDNYGTDTQYF.

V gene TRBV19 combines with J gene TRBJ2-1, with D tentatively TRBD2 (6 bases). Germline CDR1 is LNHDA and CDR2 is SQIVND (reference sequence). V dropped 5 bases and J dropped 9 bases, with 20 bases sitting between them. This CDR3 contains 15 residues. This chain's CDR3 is CASSSQEGHVGEQFF. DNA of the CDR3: TGTGCCAGTAGTTCCCAGGAGGGCCATGTAGGTGAGCAGTTCTTC.

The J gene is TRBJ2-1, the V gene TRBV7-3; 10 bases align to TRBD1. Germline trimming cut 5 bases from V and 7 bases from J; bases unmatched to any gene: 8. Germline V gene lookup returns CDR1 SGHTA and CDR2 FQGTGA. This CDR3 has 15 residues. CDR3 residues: CASSENRDRGNEQFF. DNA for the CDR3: TGTGCCAGCAGCGAAAACCGGGACAGGGGAAATGAGCAGTTCTTC. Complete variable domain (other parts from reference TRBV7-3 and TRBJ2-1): GAGVSQTPSNKVTEKGKYVELRCDPISGHTALYWYRQSLGQGPEFLIYFQGTGAADDSGLPNDRFFAVRPEGSVSTLKIQRTERGDSAVYLCASSENRDRGNEQFFGPGTRLTVL.

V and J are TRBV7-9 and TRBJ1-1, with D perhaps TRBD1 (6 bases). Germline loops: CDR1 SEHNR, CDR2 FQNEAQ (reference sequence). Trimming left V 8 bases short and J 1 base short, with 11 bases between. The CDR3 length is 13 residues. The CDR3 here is CASRGGSNTEAFF. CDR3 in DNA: TGTGCCAGCCGAGGGGGATCGAACACTGAAGCTTTCTTT.

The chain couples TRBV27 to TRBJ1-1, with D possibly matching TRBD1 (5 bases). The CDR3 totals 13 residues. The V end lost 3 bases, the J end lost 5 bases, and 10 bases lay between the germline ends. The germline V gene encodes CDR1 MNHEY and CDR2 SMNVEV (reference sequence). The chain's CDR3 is CASSFQGETEAFF. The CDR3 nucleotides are TGTGCCAGCAGTTTCCAGGGTGAGACTGAAGCTTTCTTT.

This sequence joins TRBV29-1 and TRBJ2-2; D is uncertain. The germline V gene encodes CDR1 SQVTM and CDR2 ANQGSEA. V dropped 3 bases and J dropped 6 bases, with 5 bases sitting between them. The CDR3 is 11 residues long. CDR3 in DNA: TGCAGCGTTGATTTATCCGGGGAGCTGTTTTTT. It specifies CSVDLSGELFF.

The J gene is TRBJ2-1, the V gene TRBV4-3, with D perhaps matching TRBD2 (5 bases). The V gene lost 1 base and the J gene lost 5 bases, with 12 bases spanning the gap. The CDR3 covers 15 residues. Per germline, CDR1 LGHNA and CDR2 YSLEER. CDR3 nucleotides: TGCGCCAGCAGCCAAGTACGGAGCGGAGACAATGAGCAGTTCTTC. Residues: CASSQVRSGDNEQFF.

The DNA of the CDR3 is TGCGCCAGCAGTGGAGGGAATACGAACACCGGGGAGCTGTTTTTT. Encoded protein: CASSGGNTNTGELFF. V and J are TRBV5-1 and TRBJ2-2, with D tentatively TRBD2 (6 bases). The CDR3 totals 15 residues. V was shortened by 5 bases and J by 0 bases, with 11 bases between the two germline ends. Germline V CDR1 and CDR2: SGHRS, YFSETQ.

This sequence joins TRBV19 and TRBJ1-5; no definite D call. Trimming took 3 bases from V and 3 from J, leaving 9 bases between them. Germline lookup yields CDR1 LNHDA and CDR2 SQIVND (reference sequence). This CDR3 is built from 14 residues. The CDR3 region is CASSIPFFNQPQHF. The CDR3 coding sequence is TGTGCCAGTAGTATCCCCTTTTTCAATCAGCCCCAGCATTTT.

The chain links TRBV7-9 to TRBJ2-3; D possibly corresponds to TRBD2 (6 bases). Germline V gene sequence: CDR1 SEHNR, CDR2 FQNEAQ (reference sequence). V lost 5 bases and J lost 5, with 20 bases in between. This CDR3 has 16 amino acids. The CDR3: CASSLSQGLDLDTQYF. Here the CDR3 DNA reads TGTGCCAGCAGCCTCTCCCAGGGACTCGACCTAGATACGCAGTATTTT.

This CDR3 is CASSLDRMRLGGSSYNEQFF. CDR3 nucleotide sequence: TGTGCCAGCAGCTTGGACAGGATGAGGCTAGGTGGAAGCTCCTACAATGAGCAGTTCTTC. V is TRBV7-6 and J is TRBJ2-1; 7 bases agree with TRBD1. Trimming removed 3 bases from V and 0 bases from J; junction bases left unmatched: 17. Germline V CDR1 and CDR2: SGHVS, FNYEAQ. This CDR3 is 20 amino acids long.